These 26 T cell receptor beta chains were all obtained from the same sample, sequenced in a study of blood T cell repertoires in COVID-19. Profiled with immunoSEQ multiplex PCR; TCRdb holds only in-frame clones, not every one. The sample shows 200,000 to 300,000 clones, 86% of them seen only once. Material for sequencing was PBMCs or T cells enriched from blood (not recorded which). The origin of the receptors is a woman between 40 and 55 years old with acute COVID-19.

The gene calls are TRBV5-1 and TRBJ2-2; TRBD1 agrees at 10 bases. Germline trimming cut 2 bases from V and 5 bases from J; bases unmatched to any gene: 15. The CDR3 spans 19 residues. CDR1 and CDR2 from the germline V gene are SGHRS and YFSETQ. Here the CDR3 reads CASSFGGQGGLGSTGELFF. Here the CDR3 DNA reads TGCGCCAGCAGCTTTGGTGGACAGGGGGGGCTCGGTTCGACCGGGGAGCTGTTTTTT.

CDR3 sequence: CASTTGVPPSGANVLTF. The DNA for the CDR3 is TGCGCCAGCACTACAGGGGTCCCACCCTCTGGGGCCAACGTCCTGACTTTC. The J gene is TRBJ2-6, the V gene TRBV5-1, with 7 positions matching TRBD1. CDR1 is SGHRS and CDR2 is YFSETQ in the germline V gene. CDR3 length: 17 residues. Trimming took 6 bases from V and 0 from J; bases not matched to a gene: 9.

This chain links TRBV11-2 with TRBJ1-1; no reliable D call. The V and J ends lost 1 base and 0 bases respectively, with 6 bases between them. There are 14 residues in the CDR3. Germline loops: CDR1 SGHAT, CDR2 FQNNGV. The CDR3 DNA is TGTGCCAGCAGCTTAGGAGTGCTGAACACTGAAGCTTTCTTT. Protein sequence: CASSLGVLNTEAFF.

The V call is TRBV7-8, the J call TRBJ2-3; 9 bases agree with TRBD2. The ends lost 1 base at V and 3 bases at J; junction bases unmatched: 11. Germline CDR1 is SGHVS and CDR2 is FQNEAQ. CDR3 length: 18 residues. Here the CDR3 reads CASSLVPSGNSFTDTQYF. The CDR3 nucleotides read TGTGCCAGCAGCTTAGTTCCTAGCGGGAATTCGTTTACAGATACGCAGTATTTT.

This clone was recorded a few times. This sequence joins TRBV7-9 and TRBJ2-2; tentative D call: TRBD2 (5 bases). The V end lost 6 bases, the J end lost 5 bases, and 10 bases lay between the germline ends. Per the germline V gene, CDR1 is SEHNR and CDR2 is FQNEAQ (reference sequence). This CDR3 spans 13 amino acids. DNA of the CDR3: TGTGCCAGCAGAAGTCCGGGGACCGGGGAGCTGTTTTTT. As protein: CASRSPGTGELFF.

Only a few counts were recorded for this clone. The chain is built from TRBV7-9 and TRBJ1-4, with D unclear. In germline, CDR1 is SEHNR, CDR2 FQNEAQ (reference sequence). This CDR3 has 16 residues. The V end was cut by 4 bases, the J end by 5 bases, with 17 bases between. The CDR3 DNA reads as TGTGCCAGCAGCTCCTGGGAAAGAGGGCCGAATGAAAAACTGTTTTTT. It yields the protein CASSSWERGPNEKLFF.

The chain joins TRBV11-1 to TRBJ2-7; TRBD2 is a possible D gene (7 bases). The germline V gene has CDR1 SGHAT and CDR2 FQDESV (reference sequence). The CDR3 length is 15 residues. Trimming stripped 5 bases from V and 2 bases from J, with 16 bases between. In DNA, the CDR3 is TGTGCCAGCAGCCGGAGTGGGGGGGCTCCCTACGAGCAGTACTTC. As protein: CASSRSGGAPYEQYF.

The chain has TRBV15 and TRBJ2-1; D is undetermined. The CDR3 totals 13 residues. V gave up 1 base and J gave up 8 bases, with 9 bases separating them. CDR1 is LNHNV and CDR2 is YYDKDF in the germline V gene (reference sequence). This CDR3 reads CATSRVATYEQFF. The CDR3 nucleotides are TGTGCCACCAGCAGAGTCGCTACCTATGAGCAGTTCTTC.

V usage is TRBV3-1 (or the pseudogene TRBV3-2) and J usage is TRBJ1-1, with 8 bases aligning to TRBD1. With 1 base clipped from V and 0 bases from J, the junction kept 7 bases outside the gene matches. The CDR3 is made up of 17 amino acids. The germline V gene encodes CDR1 LGHDT and CDR2 YNNKEL (reference sequence). The CDR3 sequence is CASSQGTGTILNTEAFF. The CDR3 coding sequence is TGTGCCAGCAGCCAAGGGACAGGGACAATTTTGAACACTGAAGCTTTCTTT.

V usage is TRBV2 and J usage is TRBJ2-1; 7 bases line up with TRBD2. The CDR3 totals 16 residues. V lost 4 bases to trimming and J lost 4 bases; unmatched junction nucleotides: 10. CDR1 and CDR2 (germline): SNHLY, FYNNEI. CDR3 residues: CASSGPGLAEYNEQFF. DNA for the CDR3: TGTGCCAGCAGTGGTCCTGGCCTAGCGGAGTACAATGAGCAGTTCTTC.

The V and J genes are TRBV28 and TRBJ2-1, with 11 positions matching TRBD2. CDR3 length: 15 residues. Per germline, CDR1 MDHEN and CDR2 SYDVKM. The J segment lost 5 bases and the V segment lost 6 bases, leaving 6 bases of the junction unmatched. CDR3 protein: CASRYGTSGNNEQFF. CDR3 DNA sequence: TGTGCCAGCAGATATGGGACTAGCGGTAACAATGAGCAGTTCTTC.

This sequence joins TRBV11-3 and TRBJ1-4, with a tentative D call TRBD1 (6 bases). The V gene's germline CDR1 is SGHNT and CDR2 YENEEA. This CDR3 has 14 amino acids. Trimming removed 8 bases at V and 5 bases at J, with 15 bases between. The CDR3 loop is CASHARGANEKLFF. CDR3 sequence (DNA): TGTGCCAGCCATGCCAGGGGCGCGAATGAAAAACTGTTTTTT.

The chain uses TRBV5-6 and TRBJ2-1, with TRBD2 matching over 14 bases. The V gene's germline CDR1 is SGHDT and CDR2 YYEEEE. The CDR3 covers 15 residues. J lost 8 bases, V lost 4 bases, and 5 bases had no gene match. The DNA of the CDR3 is TGTGCCAGCAGCGCCGGGACTAGCGGGAGATATGAGCAGTTCTTC. Encoded protein: CASSAGTSGRYEQFF.

This chain connects TRBV5-1 to TRBJ1-1; 7 nucleotides agree with TRBD1. The ends lost 5 bases at V and 4 bases at J; junction bases unmatched: 11. The CDR3 runs 15 residues. CDR1 SGHRS and CDR2 YFSETQ come from the germline V gene. The DNA of the CDR3 is TGCGCCAGCAGTCAAAATGCCGGGACAGTCACTGAAGCTTTCTTT. This gives the protein CASSQNAGTVTEAFF.

The rearrangement links TRBV5-1 to TRBJ2-1; maybe TRBD2 (6 bases). This CDR3 spans 17 amino acids. In germline, CDR1 is SGHRS, CDR2 YFSETQ. V dropped 3 bases and J dropped 8 bases, with 24 bases sitting between them. CDR3 in DNA: TGCGCCAGCAGCTCCCCCCGCGGGACGCTAAGTAGGGATGAGCAGTTCTTC. Its translation is CASSSPRGTLSRDEQFF.

The rearrangement joins TRBV5-8 to TRBJ2-7; TRBD2 matches 8 bases. CDR1 is SGHTS, CDR2 YDEGEE, per germline. This CDR3 has 15 amino acids. J was trimmed by 3 bases and V by 3 bases; bases with no gene match: 8. The CDR3 region has the DNA TGTGCCAGCAGCTATACTAGCGGAGTGATCTACGAGCAGTACTTC. It is translated as CASSYTSGVIYEQYF.

The V and J genes are TRBV7-2 and TRBJ1-5; no definite D call. Germline loops: CDR1 SGHTA, CDR2 FQGNSA. Trimming removed 4 bases from V and 0 bases from J, with 10 bases in between. The CDR3 consists of 15 residues. The chain's CDR3 is CASSSKAVSNQPQHF. The DNA for the CDR3 is TGTGCCAGCAGCTCAAAGGCGGTTAGCAATCAGCCCCAGCATTTT.

CDR3 DNA: TGCGCCAGCAGCAATTACTTACGGACTAGCGCAGCCTACGAGCAGTACTTC. This sequence encodes CASSNYLRTSAAYEQYF. The V and J genes are TRBV5-1 and TRBJ2-7, with 9 bases aligning to TRBD2. The germline CDR1 and CDR2 sequences are SGHRS and YFSETQ. V lost 4 bases and J lost 2; bases outside the gene matches: 13. The CDR3 has 17 amino acids.

The V call is TRBV2, the J call TRBJ2-3; D perhaps matches TRBD1 (5 bases). CDR3 size: 15 residues. Trimming took 6 bases from V and 0 from J, leaving 13 bases between them. Looked up from germline, CDR1 is SNHLY and CDR2 is FYNNEI. CDR3 nucleotide sequence: TGTGCCAGCAGCGCTGACAGCTATAGCACAGATACGCAGTATTTT. Amino acids: CASSADSYSTDTQYF.

This sequence joins TRBV19 and TRBJ2-3; D is uncertain. The germline V gene encodes CDR1 LNHDA and CDR2 SQIVND (reference sequence). The CDR3 is 14 amino acids. V lost 4 bases, J lost 1 base, and 9 bases lay in between. The CDR3 is CASSTTSGTDTQYF. In DNA form, the CDR3 reads TGTGCCAGTAGTACCACATCAGGCACAGATACGCAGTATTTT.

This clone was picked up a small number of times. V usage is TRBV11-2 and J usage is TRBJ2-5; 11 bases align to TRBD2. V lost 1 base to trimming and J lost 1 base; unmatched junction nucleotides: 5. Germline V gene lookup returns CDR1 SGHAT and CDR2 FQNNGV. This CDR3 spans 17 amino acids. The CDR3 reads CASSLALAGGIQETQYF. The CDR3 DNA is TGTGCCAGCAGCTTAGCTCTAGCGGGAGGCATCCAAGAGACCCAGTACTTC.

Here the CDR3 DNA reads TGCGCCAGCAGCTCGCTGACAGGGCAGAACACCGGGGAGCTGTTTTTT. Protein: CASSSLTGQNTGELFF. V and J are TRBV5-1 and TRBJ2-2, with TRBD1 matching over 7 bases. The V gene's germline CDR1 is SGHRS and CDR2 YFSETQ. The CDR3 covers 16 residues. V gave up 3 bases and J gave up 1 base; unmatched junction bases: 6.

The genes are TRBV19 and TRBJ2-7; D is possibly TRBD2 (5 bases). The V gene lost 10 bases and the J gene lost 3 bases, with 16 bases spanning the gap. The CDR3 extends over 13 amino acids. Germline-derived CDR1 and CDR2 are LNHDA and SQIVND (reference sequence). In nucleotides, the CDR3 is TGTGCCACCATCGGATCGACTATCTACGAGCAGTACTTC. It specifies CATIGSTIYEQYF.

For this clone: Other DNA sequences in this specimen translate into the identical CDR3. V usage is TRBV7-9 and J usage is TRBJ2-1, with a possible D match to TRBD2 (7 bases). V shed 4 bases and J shed 5 bases, with 12 bases lying between them. Germline CDR1 and CDR2: SEHNR and FQNEAQ (reference sequence). This CDR3 has 14 amino acids. The CDR3 loop is CASSYGGPHNEQFF. In DNA form, the CDR3 reads TGTGCCAGCAGCTACGGGGGGCCCCACAATGAGCAGTTCTTC.

The rearrangement uses TRBV5-1 and TRBJ1-5, with D maybe TRBD1 (5 bases). Germline CDR1 and CDR2: SGHRS and YFSETQ. This CDR3 is 16 amino acids long. The V end lost 4 bases, the J end lost 7 bases, and 21 bases lay between the germline ends. This chain's CDR3 is CASSHWNRPSPQPQHF. CDR3 bases: TGCGCCAGCAGCCACTGGAACAGGCCTTCCCCACAGCCCCAGCATTTT.

The chain carries TRBV28 and TRBJ2-3, with D hard to call. The CDR3 totals 14 residues. Germline CDR1 and CDR2: MDHEN and SYDVKM. With 2 bases removed from V and 2 bases from J, the gap between germline ends came to 8 bases. In DNA, the CDR3 is TGTGCCAGCAGTTTAGGCGGAGACACAGATACGCAGTATTTT. This gives the protein CASSLGGDTDTQYF.